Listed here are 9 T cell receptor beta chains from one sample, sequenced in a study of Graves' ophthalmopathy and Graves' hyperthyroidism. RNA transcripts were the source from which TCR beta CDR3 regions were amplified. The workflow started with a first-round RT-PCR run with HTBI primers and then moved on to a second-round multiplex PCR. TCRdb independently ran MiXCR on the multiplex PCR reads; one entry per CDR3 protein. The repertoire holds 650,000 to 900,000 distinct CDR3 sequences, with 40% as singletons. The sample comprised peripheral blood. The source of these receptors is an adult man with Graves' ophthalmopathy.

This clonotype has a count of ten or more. The CDR3 loop reads CATSRDHPGSRANVLTF. The CDR3 DNA sequence: TGTGCCACCAGCAGAGATCACCCAGGGTCTCGGGCCAACGTCCTGACTTTC. V is TRBV15 and J is TRBJ2-6; TRBD1 might be the D (5 bases). Germline-derived CDR1 and CDR2 are LNHNV and YYDKDF (reference sequence). This CDR3 has 17 amino acids. V lost 0 bases and J 5 bases, leaving 14 bases between the germline ends.

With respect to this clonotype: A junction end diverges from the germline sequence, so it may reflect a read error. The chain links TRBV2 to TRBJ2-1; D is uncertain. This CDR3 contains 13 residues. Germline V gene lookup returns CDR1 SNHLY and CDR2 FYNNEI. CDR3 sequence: CAISESAGNEQFF. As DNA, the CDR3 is TGTGCCATCAGTGAGTCTGCTGGGAATGAGCAGTTCTTC.

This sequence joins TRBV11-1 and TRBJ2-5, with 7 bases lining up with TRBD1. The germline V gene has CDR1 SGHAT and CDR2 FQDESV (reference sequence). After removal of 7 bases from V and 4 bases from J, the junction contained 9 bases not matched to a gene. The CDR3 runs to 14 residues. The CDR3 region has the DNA TGTGCCAGCACCCCGGGACAGACCCGAGAGACCCAGTACTTC. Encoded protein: CASTPGQTRETQYF.

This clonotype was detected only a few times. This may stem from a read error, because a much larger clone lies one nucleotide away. The DNA of the CDR3 is TGTGCCAGCCGGGAACAGGGACACGGAAAACTGTTTTTT. Translated, it gives CASREQGHGKLFF. The V gene is TRBV7-6, the J gene TRBJ1-4; perhaps TRBD1 as D (6 bases). Per the germline V gene, CDR1 is SGHVS and CDR2 is FNYEAQ. The CDR3 has 13 residues. V was pared by 8 bases and J by 10 bases, with 17 bases between.

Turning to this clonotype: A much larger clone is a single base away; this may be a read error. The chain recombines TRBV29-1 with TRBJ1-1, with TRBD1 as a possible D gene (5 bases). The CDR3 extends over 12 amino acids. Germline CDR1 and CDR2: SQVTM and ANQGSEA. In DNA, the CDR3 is TGCAGCGCCGTCGGGGGGAACACTGAAGCTTCCTTT. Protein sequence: CSAVGGNTEASF.

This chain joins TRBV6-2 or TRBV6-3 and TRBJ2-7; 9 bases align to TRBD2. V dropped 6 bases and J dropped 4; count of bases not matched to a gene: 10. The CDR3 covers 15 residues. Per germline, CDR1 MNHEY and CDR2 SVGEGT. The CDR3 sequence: CASRPLWLAGYEQYF. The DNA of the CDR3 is TGTGCCAGCAGACCCTTGTGGCTAGCGGGATACGAGCAGTACTTC.

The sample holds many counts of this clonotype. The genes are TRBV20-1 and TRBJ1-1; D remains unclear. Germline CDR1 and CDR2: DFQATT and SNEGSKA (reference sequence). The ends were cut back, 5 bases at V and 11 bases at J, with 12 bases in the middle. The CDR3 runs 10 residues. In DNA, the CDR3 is TGCAGTGCTGTTAGCTTGGTGGCTTTCTTT. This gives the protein CSAVSLVAFF.

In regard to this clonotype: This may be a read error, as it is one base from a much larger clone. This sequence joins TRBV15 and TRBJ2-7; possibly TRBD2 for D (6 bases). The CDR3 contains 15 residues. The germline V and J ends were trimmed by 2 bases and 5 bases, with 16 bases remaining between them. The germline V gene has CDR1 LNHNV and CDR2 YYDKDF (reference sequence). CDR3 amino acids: CATSRKGGGVDEQYF. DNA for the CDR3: TGTGCCACCAGCAGAAAAGGCGGCGGGGTCGACGAGCAGTACTTC.

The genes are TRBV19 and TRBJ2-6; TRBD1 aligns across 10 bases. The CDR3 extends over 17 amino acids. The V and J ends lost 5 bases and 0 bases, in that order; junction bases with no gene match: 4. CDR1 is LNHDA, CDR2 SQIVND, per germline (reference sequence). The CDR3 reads CASSARTGGSGANVLTF. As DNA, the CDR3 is TGTGCCAGTAGTGCCCGGACAGGGGGCTCTGGGGCCAACGTCCTGACTTTC. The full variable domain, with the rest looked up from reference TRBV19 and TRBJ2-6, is DGGITQSPKYLFRKEGQNVTLSCEQNLNHDAMYWYRQDPGQGLRLIYYSQIVNDFQKGDIAEGYSVSREKKESFPLTVTSAQKNPTAFYLCASSARTGGSGANVLTFGAGSRLTVL.